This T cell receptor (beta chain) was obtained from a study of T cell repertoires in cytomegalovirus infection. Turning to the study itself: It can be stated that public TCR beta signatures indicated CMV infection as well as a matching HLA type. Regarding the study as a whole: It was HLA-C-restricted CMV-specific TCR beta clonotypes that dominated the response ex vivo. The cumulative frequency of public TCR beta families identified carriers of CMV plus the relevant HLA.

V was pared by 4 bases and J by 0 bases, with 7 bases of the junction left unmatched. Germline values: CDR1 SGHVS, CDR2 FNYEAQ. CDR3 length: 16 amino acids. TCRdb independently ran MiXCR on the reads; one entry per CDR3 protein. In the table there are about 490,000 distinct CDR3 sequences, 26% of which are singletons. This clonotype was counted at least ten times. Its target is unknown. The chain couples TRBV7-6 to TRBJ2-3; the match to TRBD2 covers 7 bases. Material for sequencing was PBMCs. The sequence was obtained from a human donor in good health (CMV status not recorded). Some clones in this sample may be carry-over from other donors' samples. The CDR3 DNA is TGTGCCAGCAGCTCCTTAGCGGGCACTAGCACAGATACGCAGTATTTT. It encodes CASSSLAGTSTDTQYF.